One sample yielded the 31 T cell receptor beta chains listed below, sequenced in a study of shared clonotypes between healthy human individuals. Produced via immunoSEQ multiplex PCR; TCRdb's table is partial and in-frame only. The repertoire holds some 2 million clones, with about 94% as singletons. In the naive CD8 group, cells lacked CD45RO and were positively selected for CCR7, so terminally differentiated effector memory CD45RA+ cells were left out. The sequenced sample consisted of naive CD8+ T cells sorted from blood. These receptor sequences come from a young man in good health.

This chain's CDR3 is CASSGSGSGELFF. Written as DNA, the CDR3 is TGTGCCAGCAGCGGGTCGGGGTCCGGGGAGCTGTTTTTT. The chain recombines TRBV5-6 with TRBJ2-2; D perhaps matches TRBD2 (5 bases). CDR3 size: 13 residues. CDR1 is SGHDT, CDR2 YYEEEE, per germline. V dropped 4 bases and J dropped 6 bases, with 10 bases sitting between them.

The chain links TRBV5-6 to TRBJ2-5; D unclear. V was clipped by 4 bases and J by 5 bases, with 18 bases between them. The CDR3 consists of 15 residues. In germline, CDR1 is SGHDT, CDR2 YYEEEE. Here the CDR3 reads CASSLYNGKVETQYF. Here the CDR3 DNA reads TGTGCCAGCAGCCTCTACAATGGTAAGGTGGAGACCCAGTACTTC.

The chain has TRBV7-9 and TRBJ2-7; D is ambiguous. Germline V gene sequence: CDR1 SEHNR, CDR2 FQNEAQ (reference sequence). The CDR3 has 15 amino acids. The V and J ends lost 5 bases and 2 bases respectively, with 16 bases between them. The DNA of the CDR3 is TGTGCCAGCAGCCACCCGGGCGGTCAAACCTACGAGCAGTACTTC. Its translation is CASSHPGGQTYEQYF.

About this clone: This specimen includes other DNA sequences encoding the same CDR3. This chain joins TRBV5-4 and TRBJ2-7; TRBD2 agrees at 7 bases. The CDR3 is made up of 13 amino acids. CDR1 and CDR2 from the germline V gene are SGHNT and YYREEE (reference sequence). J was trimmed by 5 bases and V by 0 bases; bases with no gene match: 2. This chain's CDR3 is CASSLVGGDEQYF. The CDR3 bases are TGTGCCAGCAGCTTGGTTGGGGGGGACGAGCAGTACTTC.

CDR3 sequence reads: CASSPTGGPTDTQYF. The CDR3 nucleotides read TGTGCCAGCAGCCCTACGGGAGGGCCGACAGATACGCAGTATTTT. The gene calls are TRBV6-5 and TRBJ2-3, with 8 bases fitting TRBD2. The ends lost 6 bases at V and 3 bases at J; junction bases unmatched: 8. The CDR3 has 15 amino acids. The germline gives CDR1 MNHEY, CDR2 SVGAGI.

This chain connects TRBV6-1 to TRBJ2-5; D perhaps matches TRBD2 (6 bases). The CDR3 is 17 residues long. The V and J ends lost 2 bases and 2 bases respectively, with 18 bases between them. Germline assignment: CDR1 MNHNS and CDR2 SASEGT. The CDR3 coding sequence is TGTGCCAGCAGTGAACTTAGAGGGGACTCCAGACAAGAGACCCAGTACTTC. Translating gives CASSELRGDSRQETQYF.

V and J are TRBV5-6 and TRBJ2-1, with D hard to call. The CDR3 covers 14 residues. Trimming cost V 2 bases and J 2 bases, with 8 bases left between them. Germline CDR1 and CDR2: SGHDT and YYEEEE. The CDR3 DNA follows: TGTGCCAGCAGCTTTATAACCCCCTACAATGAGCAGTTCTTC. This encodes CASSFITPYNEQFF.

The chain employs TRBV5-6 and TRBJ1-1, with no clear D. The CDR3 spans 13 residues. Trimming shortened V by 1 base and J by 6 bases, and 10 bases separated the two germline ends. Germline V gives CDR1 SGHDT, CDR2 YYEEEE. Written as DNA, the CDR3 is TGTGCCAGCAGCTTGAGTGCGTCCTCTGAAGCTTTCTTT. Protein: CASSLSASSEAFF.

The chain couples TRBV7-8 to TRBJ2-6; D uncertain. The CDR3 loop spans 14 amino acids. V was shortened by 7 bases and J by 0 bases, with 7 bases between the two germline ends. CDR1 is SGHVS, CDR2 FQNEAQ, per germline. CDR3 sequence reads: CASTFYSGANVLTF. CDR3 DNA sequence: TGTGCCAGCACCTTTTACTCTGGGGCCAACGTCCTGACTTTC.

The gene calls are TRBV2 and TRBJ2-3, with TRBD2 matching 13 bases. The CDR3 has 19 amino acids. Germline CDR1 and CDR2: SNHLY and FYNNEI. The trim removed 4 bases at V and 2 bases at J, leaving 12 bases unmatched. The CDR3, as DNA: TGTGCCAGCAGTGGCGGACTAGCGGGGGTACCGGGTTACACAGATACGCAGTATTTT. It encodes CASSGGLAGVPGYTDTQYF. Drawing the rest from reference TRBV2 and TRBJ2-3, the complete variable domain is EPEVTQTPSHQVTQMGQEVILRCVPISNHLYFYWYRQILGQKVEFLVSFYNNEISEKSEIFDDQFSVERPDGSNFTLKIRSTKLEDSAMYFCASSGGLAGVPGYTDTQYFGPGTRLTVL.

The chain has TRBV5-4 and TRBJ2-1, with D perhaps given as TRBD1 or TRBD2 (6 bases each). V lost 10 bases to trimming and J lost 7 bases, with 18 bases between them. CDR1 and CDR2 from the germline V gene are SGHNT and YYREEE (reference sequence). This CDR3 has 13 amino acids. The CDR3 loop is CAGRDLRGNEQFF. The CDR3 nucleotides are TGTGCCGGGCGGGATCTTAGGGGGAATGAGCAGTTCTTC.

The rearrangement joins TRBV6-5 to TRBJ1-1; D possibly corresponds to TRBD1 (5 bases). V lost 6 bases and J lost 0, with 11 bases in between. Germline V gives CDR1 MNHEY, CDR2 SVGAGI. This CDR3 is 14 amino acids long. The CDR3 sequence is CASSQGDVNTEAFF. As DNA, the CDR3 is TGTGCCAGCAGCCAAGGGGACGTGAACACTGAAGCTTTCTTT.

The chain combines TRBV2 with TRBJ1-2; the D is unclear. Germline CDR1 SNHLY, CDR2 FYNNEI. The CDR3 consists of 14 residues. The ends were cut back, 4 bases at V and 1 base at J, with 10 bases in the middle. The CDR3 DNA sequence: TGTGCCAGCAGTGTGCCCTACTTTAACTATGGCTACACCTTC. It is translated as CASSVPYFNYGYTF.

This clone appeared a single time. The same CDR3 also results from other DNA sequences found in this sample. This chain connects TRBV5-1 to TRBJ2-7, with 7 positions matching TRBD1. Germline values: CDR1 SGHRS, CDR2 YFSETQ. V lost 4 bases and J lost 2; bases outside the gene matches: 9. CDR3 size: 15 residues. In DNA form, the CDR3 reads TGCGCCAGCAGCCCTCGACAGGGTACCACCTACGAGCAGTACTTC. This gives the protein CASSPRQGTTYEQYF.

The rearrangement links TRBV2 to TRBJ2-5; D is ambiguous. The CDR3 is 15 residues long. V was cut by 1 base and J by 0 bases, with 9 bases left in between. The V gene's germline CDR1 is SNHLY and CDR2 FYNNEI. The CDR3 coding sequence is TGTGCCAGCAGTGAAGGGTACGGGTACCAAGAGACCCAGTACTTC. This translates into CASSEGYGYQETQYF.

The gene calls are TRBV19 and TRBJ2-5, with 7 bases lining up with TRBD1. V shed 7 bases, J shed 2 bases, and the junction held 4 bases outside the gene matches. The CDR3 is 13 residues long. Germline V gives CDR1 LNHDA, CDR2 SQIVND (reference sequence). The CDR3 sequence is CASKPGQQETQYF. In nucleotides, the CDR3 is TGTGCCAGTAAACCGGGACAGCAAGAGACCCAGTACTTC.

The chain carries TRBV27 and TRBJ2-1; tentatively, D is TRBD1 or TRBD2 (5 bases each). CDR1 and CDR2 from the germline V gene are MNHEY and SMNVEV (reference sequence). The CDR3 contains 15 residues. V was cut by 2 bases and J by 8 bases, with 16 bases left in between. CDR3 residues: CASSLGDAEWDEQFF. The CDR3 region has the DNA TGTGCCAGCAGTTTAGGGGACGCAGAATGGGATGAGCAGTTCTTC.

V usage is TRBV27 and J usage is TRBJ2-1; D is possibly TRBD2 (5 bases). Per germline, CDR1 MNHEY and CDR2 SMNVEV (reference sequence). V lost 3 bases and J 5 bases, leaving 8 bases between the germline ends. The CDR3 extends over 13 amino acids. The CDR3 here is CASSFDGDNEQFF. CDR3 nucleotides: TGTGCCAGCAGTTTTGACGGGGACAATGAGCAGTTCTTC.

About this clone itself: In the same sample, other DNA sequences code for this CDR3. The V and J genes are TRBV11-2 and TRBJ2-7; 9 bases are shared with TRBD2. CDR3 length equals 14 residues. CDR1 is SGHAT and CDR2 is FQNNGV in the germline V gene. Trimming cost V 3 bases and J 2 bases; bases outside gene matches: 2. Written as DNA, the CDR3 is TGTGCCAGCAGCTTCGCGGGGGGGGCCTACGAGCAGTACTTC. It specifies CASSFAGGAYEQYF.

V is TRBV7-9 and J is TRBJ2-7; 11 bases line up with TRBD1. Germline values: CDR1 SEHNR, CDR2 FQNEAQ (reference sequence). The CDR3 loop spans 17 amino acids. V shed 4 bases and J 3 bases; nucleotides not matched to a gene: 11. This chain's CDR3 is CASSSSPGQGDYYEQYF. The CDR3 DNA follows: TGTGCCAGCAGCTCCTCCCCGGGACAGGGGGACTACTACGAGCAGTACTTC.

This sequence joins TRBV11-2 and TRBJ2-7; D tentatively reads TRBD1 or TRBD2 (5 bases each). Germline assignment: CDR1 SGHAT and CDR2 FQNNGV. The CDR3 runs to 14 residues. Trimming left V 4 bases short and J 4 bases short, with 14 bases between. CDR3 protein: CASSSFVGDYEQYF. CDR3 DNA sequence: TGTGCCAGCAGCTCCTTCGTGGGGGATTACGAGCAGTACTTC.

The chain employs TRBV5-4 and TRBJ2-5, with 9 bases identical to TRBD2. V shed 1 base, J shed 2 bases, and the junction held 6 bases outside the gene matches. The CDR3 is 16 amino acids. Germline V lookup: CDR1 SGHNT, CDR2 YYREEE (reference sequence). The DNA of the CDR3 is TGTGCCAGCAGCTTGTGGCTAGCGGGGCTTCAAGAGACCCAGTACTTC. Residues: CASSLWLAGLQETQYF.

This chain links TRBV5-4 with TRBJ2-3; 9 bases match TRBD2. This CDR3 comprises 14 residues. Germline CDR1 reads SGHNT; CDR2 reads YYREEE (reference sequence). V shed 2 bases, J shed 4 bases, and the junction held 2 bases outside the gene matches. This CDR3 reads CASSFSGSADTQYF. CDR3 DNA: TGTGCCAGCAGCTTTAGCGGGAGCGCAGATACGCAGTATTTT.

On this clone: This sample includes further DNA sequences coding for the same CDR3. The chain is built from TRBV27 and TRBJ2-7; unclear D gene. CDR1 is MNHEY, CDR2 SMNVEV, per germline (reference sequence). The CDR3 has 13 residues. V shed 5 bases and J shed 1 base, with 9 bases lying between them. CDR3 amino acids: CASSQGPSYEQYF. CDR3 bases: TGTGCCAGCAGTCAAGGGCCATCCTACGAGCAGTACTTC.

J is TRBJ2-7 and V is TRBV5-5, with 13 bases matching TRBD2. The CDR3 totals 19 residues. V gave up 4 bases and J gave up 5 bases; unmatched junction bases: 18. Germline CDR1 SGHKS, CDR2 YYEKEE (reference sequence). The CDR3 is CASSDGLAGVYSYYHEQYF. For the CDR3, the DNA is TGTGCCAGCAGCGATGGACTAGCGGGAGTCTATTCCTATTATCACGAGCAGTACTTC. The full variable domain, its missing parts supplied by reference TRBV5-5 and TRBJ2-7, is DAGVTQSPTHLIKTRGQQVTLRCSPISGHKSVSWYQQVLGQGPQFIFQYYEKEERGRGNFPDRFSARQFPNYSSELNVNALLLGDSALYLCASSDGLAGVYSYYHEQYFGPGTRLTVT.

This clone was seen a handful of times. The chain carries TRBV19 and TRBJ1-5; D remains ambiguous. CDR3 length equals 15 residues. From germline, CDR1 is LNHDA and CDR2 SQIVND (reference sequence). Trimming took off 2 bases at V and 3 bases at J, with 11 bases between the two ends. The CDR3 loop is CASSITGYDNQPQHF. The DNA for the CDR3 is TGTGCCAGTAGTATAACGGGTTACGACAATCAGCCCCAGCATTTT.

The chain employs TRBV7-9 and TRBJ1-4; maybe TRBD1 (6 bases). V lost 1 base and J lost 4, with 10 bases in between. Germline CDR1 and CDR2: SEHNR and FQNEAQ (reference sequence). The CDR3 has 15 amino acids. This CDR3 is CASSLVGAGNEKLFF. CDR3 coding DNA: TGTGCCAGCAGCTTAGTGGGGGCGGGTAATGAAAAACTGTTTTTT. The full variable domain, with the rest looked up from reference TRBV7-9 and TRBJ1-4, is DTGVSQNPRHKITKRGQNVTFRCDPISEHNRLYWYRQTLGQGPEFLTYFQNEAQLEKSRLLSDRFSAERPKGSFSTLEIQRTEQGDSAMYLCASSLVGAGNEKLFFGSGTQLSVL.

This chain joins TRBV10-3 and TRBJ2-5; D remains ambiguous. This CDR3 is 13 amino acids long. V was trimmed by 1 base and J by 1 base, leaving 4 bases between them. CDR1 and CDR2 from the germline V gene are ENHRY and SYGVKD. The CDR3 DNA is TGTGCCATCAGTGAGTTACTCCAAGAGACCCAGTACTTC. This gives the protein CAISELLQETQYF.

This chain connects TRBV4-1 to TRBJ2-1, with D perhaps TRBD1 (6 bases). The CDR3 has 13 residues. Germline assignment: CDR1 MGHRA and CDR2 YSYEKL. Trimming removed 4 bases at V and 4 bases at J, with 8 bases between. This CDR3 reads CASSLQGYNEQFF. The CDR3 DNA reads as TGCGCCAGCAGCCTACAGGGTTACAATGAGCAGTTCTTC.

The chain carries TRBV4-3 and TRBJ2-7; D is uncertain. The CDR3 is made up of 16 amino acids. Trimming stripped 0 bases from V and 1 base from J, with 13 bases between. CDR1 is LGHNA and CDR2 is YSLEER in the germline V gene. CDR3 residues: CASSQDRGEASYEQYF. CDR3 coding DNA: TGCGCCAGCAGCCAAGATCGCGGCGAAGCGTCCTACGAGCAGTACTTC.

A note on this clone: This CDR3 is also generated by other DNA sequences in the sample. The V call is TRBV9, the J call TRBJ1-1, with D hard to call. Trimming removed 0 bases at V and 4 bases at J, with 7 bases between. The CDR3 sequence is 13 residues long. Germline assignment: CDR1 SGDLS and CDR2 YYNGEE. The CDR3, as DNA: TGTGCCAGCAGCGTAGGGCAGAGCACTGAAGCTTTCTTT. Translated: CASSVGQSTEAFF.